What follows describes a single T cell receptor beta chain. The data were obtained in a study of blood T cell repertoires in COVID-19. Clones were read by immunoSEQ multiplex PCR, and TCRdb kept only the in-frame ones, dropping some. The sample holds more than 150,000 clones, around 80% seen once. Trimming removed 5 bases at V and 2 bases at J, with 3 bases between. This CDR3 region has 11 residues. Germline CDR1 is SEHNR and CDR2 is FQNEAQ (reference sequence). This sequence joins TRBV7-9 and TRBJ1-1; the D is unclear. The source of this sequence is a human donor in a cohort sampled during active COVID-19. The source material was peripheral blood. CDR3 amino acids: CASSLNTEAFF. The CDR3 region has the DNA TGTGCCAGCAGCCTAAACACTGAAGCTTTCTTT.